The entry that follows covers one T cell receptor beta chain sequence. Its antigen is unknown. Trimming took off 0 bases at V and 2 bases at J, with 14 bases between the two ends. The CDR3 is 16 amino acids. Germline loops: CDR1 SGDLS, CDR2 YYNGEE. This sample is drawn from a study of blood T cells in healthy people across ages. Study-wide points: It was held that the diversity estimates obtained from one million T cells were underestimates. Long-lived donors exceeded aged donors in naive CD4+ cells and diversity.

For the second PCR, which ran for about 6 to 11 cycles, a sample-barcoded 5' primer and a J-beta primer mix were used. The template-switch adaptor, which had 12 random nucleotides, put a tag on each cDNA molecule. Every sample produced at least 2.5 million CDR3-containing paired-end reads. A single record per CDR3 protein comes from TCRdb applying MiXCR to the 5' RACE reads. The table has 550,000 to 800,000 distinct CDR3 sequences, 20% to 25% seen once; the top ten hold around 3.4%. The genes are TRBV9 and TRBJ2-5; the D call may be TRBD1 or TRBD2 (5 bases each). The clonotype was recovered from a man aged 65-85 years in good health. The sequencing sample was made of blood. DNA for the CDR3: TGTGCCAGCAGCGTAGCTACTGGGACGGGGCAAGAGACCCAGTACTTC. Its translation: CASSVATGTGQETQYF.